This T cell receptor (beta chain) was identified during a study of long-term antiretroviral therapy in people with HIV. Study-wide results and caveats: Clonal populations expanded prior to ART predominated within the repertoire at all time points. The study lacked data on ART adherence, viral resistance or therapy changes. Older ART regimens may have been in use when blood was drawn between the mid-2000s and the late 2010s. An increase in diversity followed ART, yet levels stayed below transplant donor controls.

Of note for this clone: As yet, its antigen is unknown.

The immunoSEQ assay was v3.0, run at survey level. The repertoire was sequenced with immunoSEQ multiplex PCR; TCRdb's copy has only in-frame clones and lacks some. The sample holds about 44,000 clones, roughly 96% seen once. The sequence was collected from a woman aged 45-60 years with HIV. Sequences were derived from unsorted PBMCs, sampled 3.7 years after starting antiretroviral therapy.

DNA for the CDR3: TGTGCCAGCAGTGACGGGGCATCCCCTAACTATGGCTACACCTTC. Protein product: CASSDGASPNYGYTF. The V gene is TRBV6-4, the J gene TRBJ1-2; the D gene is possibly TRBD1 (5 bases). The CDR3 spans 15 residues. CDR1 and CDR2 (germline): MRHNA, SNTAGT. The V gene lost 2 bases and the J gene lost 0 bases, with 10 bases spanning the gap.